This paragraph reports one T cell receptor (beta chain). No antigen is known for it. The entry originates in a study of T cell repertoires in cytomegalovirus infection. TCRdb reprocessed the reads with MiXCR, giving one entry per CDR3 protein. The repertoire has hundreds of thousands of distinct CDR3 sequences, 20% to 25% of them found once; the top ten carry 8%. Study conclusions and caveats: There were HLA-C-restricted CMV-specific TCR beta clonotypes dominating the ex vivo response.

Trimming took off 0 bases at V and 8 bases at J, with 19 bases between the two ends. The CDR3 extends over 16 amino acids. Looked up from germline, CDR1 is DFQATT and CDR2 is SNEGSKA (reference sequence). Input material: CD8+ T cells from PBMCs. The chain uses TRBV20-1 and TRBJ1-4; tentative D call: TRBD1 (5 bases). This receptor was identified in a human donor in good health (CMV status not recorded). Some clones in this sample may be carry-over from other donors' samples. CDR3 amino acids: CSARDPGPSKREKLFF. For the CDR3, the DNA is TGCAGTGCTAGAGATCCGGGACCCAGTAAACGCGAAAAACTGTTTTTT.